This T cell receptor (beta chain) originates from a study of blood T cell repertoires in COVID-19. Study overall: Italy, Spain and the United States were the sources of the convalescent and acute COVID-19 samples. Sample material is recorded as cDNA or gDNA derived from T cells, B-cell-depleted T cells, or PBMCs.

The CDR3 has 13 amino acids, counting both end residues. Germline V gene sequence: CDR1 MNHEY, CDR2 SMNVEV (reference sequence). This clone was detected only once. No DNA is shown, since the ends of the CDR3 on it are uncertain; the CDR3 is the one TCRdb lists. In the source study's methods: How many nucleated cells were present was estimated from reference gene primer amplification. Repertoires were generated with immunoSEQ multiplex PCR, while TCRdb's copy carries only in-frame clones and drops some. The D gene and trimming were derived from the DNA, and the V and J assignments and clone size from that table. Of tens of thousands of clones in the sample, over 75% were seen once.

The V gene is TRBV27, the J gene TRBJ2-7; the table gives TRBD1 as D, unverified against the DNA. This receptor was identified in a human donor in a cohort sampled during active COVID-19. Specimen: peripheral blood. The CDR3 sequence: CASSSGQGYEQYF.